This record covers a single TCR beta chain. What antigen it recognizes has not been identified. No base qualities exist here, and no much larger clone lies one base off it. Relative to germline, V is missing 5 bases and J is missing 6 bases, with 5 bases of the junction outside any gene match. The germline V gene (reference sequence) specifies SEHNR as CDR1 and FQNEAQ as CDR2. Inclusive of the bounding cysteine and phenylalanine, the CDR3 is 14 residues long. CDR3 DNA is the only sequence kept; it has 42 bases, read in frame from the first base. The entire amount of isolated RNA was reverse transcribed using the High Capacity cDNA Reverse Transcription Kit, so the sequenced TCRB transcripts were expressed ones. Deep immunoSEQ sequencing was applied to naive, central memory and regulatory T cell samples, giving an average of roughly 3.5 million total reads per sample. After sorted cells were lysed in RLT buffer, RNA was extracted with DNase-treated RNeasy Micro or Mini kits, with the choice depending on cell number. Each cell subset was processed separately to prevent cross-contamination, with patient and healthy donor samples processed together. Using the immunoSEQ multiplex PCR, TCRB sequences were amplified from cDNA into 87-bp fragments spanning the CDR3 region. Sequencing of the amplicons was performed on the Illumina HiSeq platform. Under the source paper's analysis protocol: PCR bias was computationally corrected using synthetic template baselines, reads within Hamming distance 2 were collapsed, and singletons that could not be merged were discarded. By aligning reads against IMGT, V, D and J genes, CDR3 length, and insertions or deletions at six rearrangement sites were assigned. Within each subset, clonotype counts were normalized to sorted cell number, and only after that were true diversity and Gini coefficients computed with the tcR R package. The overlap coefficient, calculated on TCRB nucleotide sequences, was used to measure repertoire sharing. As a proxy for the pre-selection repertoire, out-of-frame TCRB sequences from naive cells were analyzed. The table was pulled from immuneACCESS by TCRdb, which kept in-frame rearrangements only. Such tables lose some clones; where checked, under half of the loss comes from unresolved V genes, and the rest has no known cause. The V and J calls and clone size were taken over from that table, and D and trimming were inferred from the DNA. This sample has just over 450,000 clones in its table, and around 28% of those were observed once. About 0.065% of the sample is taken by the ten largest.

This sample was included in a study of beta chain features in type 1 diabetes listed by TCRdb under 2018. With respect to the entire study: Mean age, gender distribution, total cell number and subset yield did not differ between patients and healthy donors. Regulatory and stem cell-like memory subsets were obtained from only 8 patients and roughly 8 healthy donors, while naive and central memory subsets were obtained from all 28 donors. A total of some 100,000,000 sorted cells were examined across all samples, and a strong correlation was observed between cell number per subset and RNA yield. In the study, recently diagnosed type 1 diabetes patients and matched healthy donors were compared on the TCRB repertoires of their sorted circulating CD4+ T cell subsets. Broader findings and caveats from the paper: Only small numbers of individuals were included in the HLA sub-analyses, which left unresolved whether HLA type had any influence on TCRB rearrangement. PCR might favor shorter templates, but patient and control samples were amplified and corrected together, so any skew would affect both groups equally. Naive, central memory and regulatory TCRB repertoires appeared to be more alike among patients than among healthy donors. In all four CD4+ subsets, TCRB CDR3 length was moderately but significantly shorter in type 1 diabetes patients. Because cDNA was sequenced instead of genomic DNA, highly expressing activated cells could be over-represented, though the groups showed no difference in activation or CD3 levels. At VDJ recombination sites, type 1 diabetes patients had fewer insertions and more deleted nucleotides, which implies abnormalities in thymic rearrangement.

A single peripheral blood draw of approximately 100 mL on average was collected from each donor into heparinised tubes. A BD FACSAria II was used to sort naive, central memory, regulatory and stem cell-like memory CD4+ T cells with a panel that included CD45RO, CCR7, CD25, CD127, CD95 and CD27. Purity was above 95% for every sorted population. Right away, PBMCs were isolated by Lymphoprep density gradient centrifugation and were stained directly, with no culture step. Samples were stained and sorted in pairs, with one healthy donor and one patient per experiment, so that batch effects were minimized.

The V and J genes are TRBV7-9 and TRBJ2-2, and 8 junction bases match TRBD2. The sequenced material came from naive CD4+ T cells from blood. What this sample's cell subset or site label stands for: true naive CD4+ T cells. This sequence originates from a man aged 18 to 30 in good health. The CDR3: CASSPRGGPGELFF. Here is the DNA: TGTGCCAGCAGCCCCCGGGGGGGGCCCGGGGAGCTGTTTTTT. The full variable domain, completed from the reference TRBV7-9 and TRBJ2-2 proteins outside the CDR3, reads DTGVSQNPRHKITKRGQNVTFRCDPISEHNRLYWYRQTLGQGPEFLTYFQNEAQLEKSRLLSDRFSAERPKGSFSTLEIQRTEQGDSAMYLCASSPRGGPGELFFGEGSRLTVL.